Listed here are 16 T cell receptor beta chains from one sample, sequenced in a study of blood T cell repertoires in COVID-19. The table came from immunoSEQ multiplex PCR; TCRdb's copy has only in-frame clones and leaves some out. The sample shows some 250,000 clones, more than 75% of them seen only once. The material sequenced was peripheral blood. The receptors were gathered from a woman aged 25-40 years who had recovered from COVID-19.

The chain uses TRBV5-1 and TRBJ1-4; D is possibly TRBD1 (5 bases). The length of the CDR3 is 15 residues. V was trimmed by 0 bases and J by 5 bases, leaving 11 bases between them. Germline CDR1 reads SGHRS; CDR2 reads YFSETQ. CDR3 in DNA: TGCGCCAGCAGCTTGGAGGCAGGGTGGAATGAAAAACTGTTTTTT. As protein: CASSLEAGWNEKLFF.

The chain combines TRBV29-1 with TRBJ1-2; the D is unclear. V shed 0 bases and J shed 3 bases, with 8 bases lying between them. CDR3 length: 13 residues. Germline V gene sequence: CDR1 SQVTM, CDR2 ANQGSEA. CDR3: CSVEDQAHYGYTF. The CDR3 DNA reads as TGCAGCGTTGAAGATCAGGCCCACTATGGCTACACCTTC.

The rearrangement links TRBV6-5 to TRBJ2-7; TRBD1 aligns across 8 bases. The ends lost 6 bases at V and 5 bases at J; junction bases unmatched: 12. This CDR3 has 15 amino acids. Germline V gene data show CDR1 as MNHEY and CDR2 as SVGAGI. DNA for the CDR3: TGTGCCAGCAGCCACTTACCCCGGACAGGGAACGAGCAGTACTTC. As protein: CASSHLPRTGNEQYF.

V usage is TRBV28 and J usage is TRBJ2-3; 11 bases are a match to TRBD2. The CDR3 extends over 17 amino acids. Germline V lookup: CDR1 MDHEN, CDR2 SYDVKM. V dropped 3 bases and J dropped 2; count of bases not matched to a gene: 7. The CDR3, as DNA: TGTGCCAGCAGTTTTTTGACTAGCGGGACTTTCACAGATACGCAGTATTTT. Amino acids: CASSFLTSGTFTDTQYF.

This clone was seen only once. V usage is TRBV2 and J usage is TRBJ2-7; 9 bases fit TRBD1. CDR1 is SNHLY and CDR2 is FYNNEI in the germline V gene. This CDR3 is 17 amino acids long. V shed 5 bases and J 0 bases; nucleotides not matched to a gene: 11. Here the CDR3 reads CASSNHSPGQGSYEQYF. CDR3 nucleotides: TGTGCCAGCAGTAACCACTCACCGGGACAGGGCTCCTACGAGCAGTACTTC.

The chain is built from TRBV29-1 and TRBJ1-2; 10 bases match TRBD1. Germline assignment: CDR1 SQVTM and CDR2 ANQGSEA. Unmatched junction bases numbered 4, after V lost 4 bases and J lost 5 bases. CDR3 length: 13 residues. The CDR3 protein is CSVAPGQGYGYTF. CDR3 nucleotide sequence: TGCAGCGTTGCACCGGGACAGGGGTATGGCTACACCTTC.

This sequence joins TRBV3-1 (or the pseudogene TRBV3-2) and TRBJ1-2; D is undetermined. The germline V gene has CDR1 LGHDT and CDR2 YNNKEL (reference sequence). CDR3 length: 15 amino acids. V gave up 0 bases and J gave up 0 bases, with 8 bases separating them. The CDR3 loop is CASSQEGVANYGYTF. CDR3 nucleotide sequence: TGTGCCAGCAGCCAAGAGGGAGTAGCTAACTATGGCTACACCTTC.

This clone was seen a few times. The V and J genes are TRBV6-5 and TRBJ2-3; weak D call: TRBD1 (6 bases). CDR3 size: 14 residues. Per germline, CDR1 MNHEY and CDR2 SVGAGI. V dropped 4 bases and J dropped 0 bases, with 8 bases sitting between them. CDR3 sequence: CASSLGASTDTQYF. The DNA of the CDR3 is TGTGCCAGCAGTTTGGGGGCGAGCACAGATACGCAGTATTTT.

The chain is built from TRBV3-1 (or the pseudogene TRBV3-2) and TRBJ2-1; 9 bases are shared with TRBD2. Losses at the gene ends were 0 bases for V and 6 bases for J; bases not matched to a gene: 15. Per germline, CDR1 LGHDT and CDR2 YNNKEL (reference sequence). The CDR3 loop spans 19 amino acids. The CDR3 DNA reads TGTGCCAGCAGCCAAGAGAGGGCCCCCGGCGGGGGGGCCGGCAATGAGCAGTTCTTC. It translates to CASSQERAPGGGAGNEQFF.

The genes are TRBV7-2 and TRBJ2-7, with 8 bases identical to TRBD2. After removal of 2 bases from V and 4 bases from J, the junction contained 7 bases not matched to a gene. Germline V gene lookup returns CDR1 SGHTA and CDR2 FQGNSA. This CDR3 contains 15 residues. The CDR3 nucleotides read TGTGCCAGCAGCTTACTGGGACTAGAGTCATACGAGCAGTACTTC. It is translated as CASSLLGLESYEQYF.

The chain uses TRBV5-1 and TRBJ2-5, with D perhaps matching TRBD1 (6 bases). Trimming left V 4 bases short and J 0 bases short, with 10 bases between. Germline-derived CDR1 and CDR2 are SGHRS and YFSETQ. The CDR3 has 14 amino acids. CDR3 DNA: TGCGCCAGCAGCATCCACAGGGACCAAGAGACCCAGTACTTC. Amino acid sequence: CASSIHRDQETQYF.

This rearrangement joins TRBV5-1 to TRBJ2-1, with 9 bases fitting TRBD2. The CDR3 is made up of 16 amino acids. The germline CDR1 and CDR2 sequences are SGHRS and YFSETQ. J was trimmed by 4 bases and V by 0 bases; bases with no gene match: 5. The CDR3 nucleotides are TGCGCCAGCAGCTTGGAAGTGACTAGCGGATACAATGAGCAGTTCTTC. This translates into CASSLEVTSGYNEQFF.

The chain uses TRBV4-2 and TRBJ1-3; 8 bases fit TRBD1. The CDR3 spans 15 residues. Germline values: CDR1 LGHNA, CDR2 YNFKEQ. After removal of 4 bases from V and 0 bases from J, the junction contained 2 bases not matched to a gene. The CDR3 DNA sequence: TGTGCCAGCAGCCCGGGACAGGACTCTGGAAACACCATATATTTT. This translates into CASSPGQDSGNTIYF.

This chain connects TRBV6-5 to TRBJ2-7; 7 nucleotides align to TRBD1. The J segment lost 5 bases and the V segment lost 7 bases, leaving 14 bases of the junction unmatched. The germline V gene has CDR1 MNHEY and CDR2 SVGAGI. The CDR3 covers 15 residues. CDR3 protein: CASISTGAYVDEQYF. The CDR3 DNA reads TGTGCCAGCATTAGCACAGGGGCCTATGTGGACGAGCAGTACTTC.

This sequence joins TRBV7-9 and TRBJ1-3; D uncertain. The CDR3 extends over 13 amino acids. The germline V gene has CDR1 SEHNR and CDR2 FQNEAQ (reference sequence). V shed 2 bases and J shed 8 bases, with 10 bases lying between them. The CDR3 sequence is CASSLYFQDTIYF. For the CDR3, the DNA is TGTGCCAGCAGCTTATATTTCCAGGACACCATATATTTT.

The chain uses TRBV2 and TRBJ1-4, with 8 bases matching TRBD1. CDR3 length equals 16 residues. Germline CDR1 reads SNHLY; CDR2 reads FYNNEI. V gave up 4 bases and J gave up 7 bases; unmatched junction bases: 11. DNA for the CDR3: TGTGCCAGCAGTGTGACAGGGGCACCGGAGGGTGAAAAACTGTTTTTT. Protein: CASSVTGAPEGEKLFF.